These 30 T cell receptor beta chains were all obtained from the same sample, sequenced in a study of blood T cell repertoires in COVID-19. Repertoires were generated with immunoSEQ multiplex PCR, while TCRdb's copy carries only in-frame clones and drops some. The table shows 110,000 to 150,000 clones, with 85% to 90% occurring only once. Sequencing was carried out using peripheral blood. Every receptor here comes from a woman aged 55-70 years with acute or convalescent COVID-19.

The chain joins TRBV29-1 to TRBJ2-7; no definite D call. The germline V and J ends were trimmed by 6 bases and 5 bases, with 11 bases remaining between them. This CDR3 is 11 amino acids long. Germline assignment: CDR1 SQVTM and CDR2 ANQGSEA. The CDR3 reads CSVQKAHEQYF. In DNA form, the CDR3 reads TGCAGCGTCCAAAAAGCACACGAGCAGTACTTC.

The chain is built from TRBV9 and TRBJ1-3; no definite D call. Germline values: CDR1 SGDLS, CDR2 YYNGEE. The CDR3 runs to 14 residues. Trimming took off 3 bases at V and 4 bases at J, with 11 bases between the two ends. The CDR3 nucleotides read TGTGCCAGCAGCGAAGCGGGCTTAGGAAACACCATATATTTT. Translating it yields CASSEAGLGNTIYF.

The V call is TRBV7-9, the J call TRBJ1-1, with D maybe TRBD1 (6 bases). This CDR3 has 14 amino acids. Germline CDR1 and CDR2: SEHNR and FQNEAQ (reference sequence). V shed 1 base and J shed 6 bases, with 12 bases lying between them. CDR3 sequence reads: CASSLGQGMSEAFF. The CDR3 region has the DNA TGTGCCAGCAGCTTAGGGCAGGGGATGTCTGAAGCTTTCTTT.

The chain recombines TRBV28 with TRBJ1-1; the match to TRBD1 covers 12 bases. Germline CDR1 and CDR2: MDHEN and SYDVKM. Trimming at V came to 5 bases and at J to 3 bases, leaving 7 bases not matched to a gene. The CDR3 extends over 16 amino acids. The CDR3 DNA reads as TGTGCCAGCAGTGGGACAGGGGGCGGTGTTCACACTGAAGCTTTCTTT. This gives the protein CASSGTGGGVHTEAFF.

This rearrangement joins TRBV7-2 to TRBJ2-2; TRBD1 might be the D (5 bases). Looked up from germline, CDR1 is SGHTA and CDR2 is FQGNSA. V dropped 1 base and J dropped 6 bases, with 12 bases sitting between them. The CDR3 runs 15 residues. As DNA, the CDR3 is TGTGCCAGCAGCTTAGGCAGGGCTGGGCCCGGGGAGCTGTTTTTT. Encoded protein: CASSLGRAGPGELFF.

The V call is TRBV4-1, the J call TRBJ1-4; D not resolved. V was pared by 3 bases and J by 0 bases, with 11 bases between. Germline V gives CDR1 MGHRA, CDR2 YSYEKL. The CDR3 has 16 amino acids. CDR3 protein: CASSQGDYATNEKLFF. The CDR3 nucleotides are TGCGCCAGCAGCCAGGGAGATTATGCAACTAATGAAAAACTGTTTTTT.

The gene calls are TRBV4-3 and TRBJ1-4, with D perhaps TRBD1 (5 bases). V was cut by 1 base and J by 7 bases, with 10 bases left in between. The CDR3 loop spans 14 amino acids. Germline loops: CDR1 LGHNA, CDR2 YSLEER. In nucleotides, the CDR3 is TGCGCCAGCAGCCAAGCACAGGTCCCTGAAAAACTGTTTTTT. Encoded protein: CASSQAQVPEKLFF.

The CDR3 DNA reads TGTGCCAGCAGCCGCAGGGTGCAAGAGACCCAGTACTTC. This sequence encodes CASSRRVQETQYF. The chain carries TRBV7-3 and TRBJ2-5; a possible D gene is TRBD1 (5 bases). CDR3 length equals 13 residues. V was clipped by 5 bases and J by 2 bases, with 9 bases between them. CDR1 is SGHTA and CDR2 is FQGTGA in the germline V gene.

The chain links TRBV5-4 to TRBJ2-3; no clear D gene. Trimming removed 2 bases at V and 2 bases at J, with 9 bases between. The CDR3 sequence is 14 residues long. Germline V gene sequence: CDR1 SGHNT, CDR2 YYREEE (reference sequence). CDR3 amino acids: CASSFSQTTDTQYF. CDR3 nucleotide sequence: TGTGCCAGCAGCTTCAGTCAAACCACAGATACGCAGTATTTT.

The genes are TRBV18 and TRBJ2-6, with TRBD1 matching 7 bases. This CDR3 spans 18 amino acids. Germline V gene sequence: CDR1 KGHSH, CDR2 LQKENI. The J segment lost 2 bases and the V segment lost 4 bases, leaving 11 bases of the junction unmatched. Here the CDR3 DNA reads TGTGCCAGCTCACTAAAAAGGACAGGTGGGGCTGGGGCCAACGTCCTGACTTTC. Protein product: CASSLKRTGGAGANVLTF. Drawing the rest from reference TRBV18 and TRBJ2-6, the complete variable domain is NAGVMQNPRHLVRRRGQEARLRCSPMKGHSHVYWYRQLPEEGLKFMVYLQKENIIDESGMPKERFSAEFPKEGPSILRIQQVVRGDSAAYFCASSLKRTGGAGANVLTFGAGSRLTVL.

J is TRBJ2-3 and V is TRBV5-4; 9 nucleotides align to TRBD1. The CDR3 covers 15 residues. CDR1 and CDR2 from the germline V gene are SGHNT and YYREEE (reference sequence). V trimming: 5 bases; J trimming: 0 bases; junction bases outside the gene matches: 4. CDR3 loop: CASRAGTGSTDTQYF. CDR3 coding DNA: TGTGCCAGCAGAGCCGGGACAGGGAGCACAGATACGCAGTATTTT.

This CDR3 is CASSGQEAKNIQYF. The CDR3 DNA follows: TGTGCCAGTAGTGGACAGGAAGCCAAAAACATTCAGTACTTC. This chain uses TRBV19 with TRBJ2-4; the match to TRBD1 covers 7 bases. This CDR3 has 14 amino acids. Germline-derived CDR1 and CDR2 are LNHDA and SQIVND (reference sequence). V shed 5 bases and J 0 bases; nucleotides not matched to a gene: 1.

The chain joins TRBV6-5 to TRBJ1-3; D remains ambiguous. Germline CDR1 reads MNHEY; CDR2 reads SVGAGI. The CDR3 sequence is 14 residues long. V was shortened by 10 bases and J by 3 bases, with 16 bases between the two germline ends. CDR3 region: CATSLEPYGNTIYF. CDR3 nucleotides: TGTGCCACATCCCTGGAGCCGTATGGAAACACCATATATTTT.

The CDR3 reads CASSERDRAEYEQYF. The CDR3 DNA is TGTGCCAGCAGCGAGAGGGACAGGGCGGAATACGAGCAGTACTTC. The chain links TRBV5-5 to TRBJ2-7; 9 positions match TRBD1. Germline CDR1 reads SGHKS; CDR2 reads YYEKEE (reference sequence). The CDR3 sequence is 15 residues long. V trimming: 4 bases; J trimming: 4 bases; junction bases outside the gene matches: 9.

CDR3 bases: TGTGCCAGCAGCCGAATAGGCTACCGGGACAATGCCTACGAGCAGTACTTC. Protein sequence: CASSRIGYRDNAYEQYF. The chain couples TRBV7-8 to TRBJ2-7; a weak D match, TRBD1 (6 bases). The germline V gene encodes CDR1 SGHVS and CDR2 FQNEAQ. The CDR3 extends over 17 amino acids. V lost 5 bases and J 2 bases, leaving 22 bases between the germline ends.

Notes on this clone: At one boundary the junction diverges from the germline segment, which might be a read error. The chain links TRBV3-1 (or the pseudogene TRBV3-2) to TRBJ1-4; a possible D gene is TRBD1 (5 bases). The germline gives CDR1 LGHDT, CDR2 YNNKEL (reference sequence). The length of the CDR3 is 14 residues. The CDR3 DNA sequence: TGTGCCAGCAGCCAAGATGGGACTAGTGAAAAACTGTTTTTT. Translated: CASSQDGTSEKLFF.

This chain uses TRBV19 with TRBJ2-7, with TRBD2 as a possible D gene (5 bases). The V and J ends lost 5 bases and 1 base respectively, with 21 bases between them. The length of the CDR3 is 17 residues. Germline V gene data show CDR1 as LNHDA and CDR2 as SQIVND (reference sequence). For the CDR3, the DNA is TGTGCCAGTAGTCCGAGAACCTATTGGACTGAATCCTACGAGCAGTACTTC. The encoded protein is CASSPRTYWTESYEQYF. The full variable domain, rest sourced from reference TRBV19 and TRBJ2-7, is DGGITQSPKYLFRKEGQNVTLSCEQNLNHDAMYWYRQDPGQGLRLIYYSQIVNDFQKGDIAEGYSVSREKKESFPLTVTSAQKNPTAFYLCASSPRTYWTESYEQYFGPGTRLTVT.

The chain employs TRBV2 and TRBJ2-7, with 9 bases identical to TRBD1. CDR3 length: 14 residues. V shed 7 bases, J shed 7 bases, and the junction held 11 bases outside the gene matches. Germline V gene lookup returns CDR1 SNHLY and CDR2 FYNNEI. The CDR3 reads CASTPGQGAWEQYF. CDR3 coding DNA: TGTGCCAGCACCCCGGGACAGGGTGCATGGGAGCAGTACTTC.

CDR3 sequence reads: CASYSGTGDEQFF. The DNA of the CDR3 is TGTGCCAGCTACTCCGGGACAGGGGATGAGCAGTTCTTC. V usage is TRBV18 and J usage is TRBJ2-1; TRBD1 agrees at 10 bases. CDR3 size: 13 residues. Germline loops: CDR1 KGHSH, CDR2 LQKENI. Trimming cost V 7 bases and J 8 bases; bases outside gene matches: 5.

The chain is built from TRBV29-1 and TRBJ2-7; TRBD1 is a possible D gene (5 bases). Trimming left V 4 bases short and J 3 bases short, with 13 bases between. This CDR3 comprises 13 residues. The germline gives CDR1 SQVTM, CDR2 ANQGSEA. The CDR3 DNA reads as TGCAGCGTTGCCAGGCAGGGCGACTACGAGCAGTACTTC. It codes for CSVARQGDYEQYF.

This rearrangement joins TRBV6-6 to TRBJ1-6, with D uncertain. The CDR3 runs 14 residues. Looked up from germline, CDR1 is MNHNY and CDR2 is SVGAGI (reference sequence). The germline V and J ends were trimmed by 7 bases and 6 bases, with 13 bases remaining between them. In DNA form, the CDR3 reads TGTGCCAGCAACACAATCGGGGTTAATTCACCCCTCCACTTT. Its protein product is CASNTIGVNSPLHF.

Comment on this clone: Germline and junction disagree at one end, which may indicate a read error. The chain combines TRBV9 with TRBJ2-2; possibly TRBD2 for D (5 bases). The germline CDR1 and CDR2 sequences are SGDLS and YYNGEE. The CDR3 length is 15 residues. The DNA of the CDR3 is TGTGCCAGCAGCGATTGGGAGCCGAACCCCGGGGAGCTGTTTTTT. Encoded protein: CASSDWEPNPGELFF.

The chain links TRBV5-6 to TRBJ1-5; D possibly corresponds to TRBD1 (5 bases). Germline assignment: CDR1 SGHDT and CDR2 YYEEEE. With 2 bases removed from V and 6 bases from J, the gap between germline ends came to 21 bases. This CDR3 has 17 residues. In DNA, the CDR3 is TGTGCCAGCAGCTTCGGTCAGGGAAAATACGTGGCTCAGCCCCAGCATTTT. Its translation is CASSFGQGKYVAQPQHF.

CDR3 bases: TGTGCCAGCACTACGGGACAGGGGAGTTCACCCCTCCACTTT. Translating it yields CASTTGQGSSPLHF. This sequence joins TRBV28 and TRBJ1-6; 10 nucleotides agree with TRBD1. This CDR3 contains 14 residues. Germline values: CDR1 MDHEN, CDR2 SYDVKM. V dropped 7 bases and J dropped 9; count of bases not matched to a gene: 6.

The V and J genes are TRBV6-1 and TRBJ2-7, with 8 positions matching TRBD1. V trimming: 3 bases; J trimming: 4 bases; junction bases outside the gene matches: 11. The CDR3 spans 16 residues. Germline-derived CDR1 and CDR2 are MNHNS and SASEGT. CDR3 sequence (DNA): TGTGCCAGCAGTGAGACCAATTTGGACAGGGAATACGAGCAGTACTTC. Amino acid sequence: CASSETNLDREYEQYF.

V and J are TRBV19 and TRBJ1-1, with TRBD1 matching over 9 bases. The CDR3 loop spans 15 amino acids. V shed 5 bases and J 0 bases; nucleotides not matched to a gene: 4. Germline V CDR1 and CDR2: LNHDA, SQIVND (reference sequence). CDR3 coding DNA: TGTGCCAGTAGTCCGAGGACAGGGGTGAACACTGAAGCTTTCTTT. This gives the protein CASSPRTGVNTEAFF.

In this sample, this clone turned up once. This CDR3 is CASSQDAGDRGYTF. The DNA of the CDR3 is TGCGCCAGCAGCCAAGATGCGGGGGACCGGGGCTACACCTTC. The genes are TRBV4-3 and TRBJ1-2, with D perhaps matching TRBD1 (5 bases). V lost 0 bases, J lost 8 bases, and 13 bases lay in between. CDR3 length: 14 residues. The V gene's germline CDR1 is LGHNA and CDR2 YSLEER.

The CDR3 bases are TGTGCCAGCAGCTTACGCAGCAGCCGCACAGGGGAAGGGCTACGTGGCTACACCTTC. This encodes CASSLRSSRTGEGLRGYTF. This chain joins TRBV7-9 and TRBJ1-2; 7 bases are shared with TRBD1. This CDR3 is built from 19 residues. Germline trimming cut 2 bases from V and 7 bases from J; bases unmatched to any gene: 22. Looked up from germline, CDR1 is SEHNR and CDR2 is FQNEAQ (reference sequence).

The DNA for the CDR3 is TGCGCCAGCAGCTTGGAAACCAGGGGTTCCACTGAAGCTTTCTTT. Its translation: CASSLETRGSTEAFF. V and J are TRBV5-1 and TRBJ1-1; possibly TRBD1 for D (6 bases). Germline values: CDR1 SGHRS, CDR2 YFSETQ. V lost 0 bases, J lost 4 bases, and 13 bases lay in between. This CDR3 has 15 residues.

This chain uses TRBV7-2 with TRBJ1-6; TRBD1 matches 9 bases. The V segment lost 10 bases and the J segment 7 bases; nucleotides outside the gene matches: 5. Per germline, CDR1 SGHTA and CDR2 FQGNSA. The CDR3 length is 13 residues. CDR3 residues: CATNDRGNSPLHF. The CDR3 coding sequence is TGTGCCACCAATGACAGGGGGAATTCACCCCTCCACTTT. Using reference TRBV7-2 and TRBJ1-6 for the parts outside the CDR3, the full variable domain is GAGVSQSPSNKVTEKGKDVELRCDPISGHTALYWYRQSLGQGLEFLIYFQGNSAPDKSGLPSDRFSAERTGGSVSTLTIQRTQQEDSAVYLCATNDRGNSPLHFGNGTRLTVT.